Shown below are 27 T cell receptor beta chains from a single sample sequenced in a study of blood T cells in healthy people across ages. Primed by a sample-barcoded 5' primer and a J-beta primer mix, a second PCR proceeded for about 7 to 11 cycles. TCRdb called the 5' RACE reads again in MiXCR, with one record for every CDR3 protein. The data show roughly 640,000 distinct CDR3 sequences, with about 30% seen just once and about 15% held by the top ten. The sample taken for sequencing was blood. These receptors were collected from a woman aged 80 or over in good health.

The chain has TRBV7-9 and TRBJ2-5; D gene uncertain. V lost 2 bases, J lost 11 bases, and 15 bases lay in between. The length of the CDR3 is 13 residues. The V gene's germline CDR1 is SEHNR and CDR2 FQNEAQ (reference sequence). The CDR3 sequence: CASSLFLKDGQYF. CDR3 coding DNA: TGTGCCAGCAGCTTATTCCTAAAAGACGGGCAGTACTTC. Together with reference TRBV7-9 and TRBJ2-5, the CDR3 gives the full variable domain: DTGVSQNPRHKITKRGQNVTFRCDPISEHNRLYWYRQTLGQGPEFLTYFQNEAQLEKSRLLSDRFSAERPKGSFSTLEIQRTEQGDSAMYLCASSLFLKDGQYFGPGTRLLVL.

This clonotype was counted many times. In DNA form, the CDR3 reads TGCAGTGCTAGAACGGGCAGGGCCGATACGCAGTATTTT. Protein: CSARTGRADTQYF. The rearrangement uses TRBV20-1 and TRBJ2-3, with D perhaps TRBD1 (5 bases). Germline assignment: CDR1 DFQATT and CDR2 SNEGSKA (reference sequence). The V and J ends lost 2 bases and 6 bases respectively, with 12 bases between them. This CDR3 region has 13 residues.

The table lists this clonotype with many counts. This chain connects TRBV20-1 to TRBJ2-7; D gene unclear. This CDR3 region has 14 residues. The V end was cut by 0 bases, the J end by 6 bases, with 15 bases between. From germline, CDR1 is DFQATT and CDR2 SNEGSKA (reference sequence). DNA of the CDR3: TGCAGTGCTAGAGATATCAAAGTGCCCCTCGAGCAGTACTTC. It translates to CSARDIKVPLEQYF.

This clonotype came up a few times. CDR3 loop: CASSPRQGAGGTEAFF. For the CDR3, the DNA is TGTGCCAGCTCACCACGGCAGGGGGCTGGGGGCACTGAAGCTTTCTTT. The V gene is TRBV18, the J gene TRBJ1-1, with TRBD1 matching over 8 bases. Germline CDR1 reads KGHSH; CDR2 reads LQKENI. The CDR3 is 16 residues long. The V and J ends lost 1 base and 4 bases, in that order; junction bases with no gene match: 8.

This clonotype showed up many times. The CDR3 region has the DNA TGTGCCTCGGAATCGGGGCGTAATGAAAAACTGTTTTTT. As protein: CASESGRNEKLFF. This sequence joins TRBV30 and TRBJ1-4; D might be TRBD1 (5 bases). V lost 7 bases and J 4 bases, leaving 13 bases between the germline ends. Germline values: CDR1 GTSNPN, CDR2 SVGIG (reference sequence). This CDR3 is 13 amino acids long. The whole variable domain, filled in from reference TRBV30 and TRBJ1-4, reads SQTIHQWPATLVQPVGSPLSLECTVEGTSNPNLYWYRQAAGRGLQLLFYSVGIGQISSEVPQNLSASRPQDRQFILSSKKLLLSDSGFYLCASESGRNEKLFFGSGTQLSVL.

This clonotype has at least ten counts. The chain employs TRBV6-2 or TRBV6-3 and TRBJ2-4; D is unresolved. CDR3 size: 12 residues. Germline V lookup: CDR1 MNHEY, CDR2 SVGEGT. V was shortened by 10 bases and J by 6 bases, with 13 bases between the two germline ends. The CDR3 loop is CATGRNPNIQYF. CDR3 DNA: TGTGCCACCGGACGGAACCCAAACATTCAGTACTTC.

The rearrangement uses TRBV20-1 and TRBJ2-1; no reliable D call. CDR1 DFQATT and CDR2 SNEGSKA come from the germline V gene (reference sequence). V lost 1 base, J lost 9 bases, and 13 bases lay in between. The length of the CDR3 is 13 residues. The CDR3 reads CSARVPGPGEQFF. CDR3 in DNA: TGCAGTGCTAGAGTCCCCGGACCCGGTGAGCAGTTCTTC.

The V gene is TRBV5-1, the J gene TRBJ2-2; no definite D call. This CDR3 is 15 amino acids long. Germline CDR1 SGHRS, CDR2 YFSETQ. V lost 2 bases and J 1 base, leaving 9 bases between the germline ends. The CDR3 loop is CASSFTSMNTGELFF. The CDR3 coding sequence is TGCGCCAGCAGCTTTACCTCGATGAACACCGGGGAGCTGTTTTTT.

This chain uses TRBV19 with TRBJ2-7; 8 nucleotides line up with TRBD1. The CDR3 is made up of 14 amino acids. The V gene's germline CDR1 is LNHDA and CDR2 SQIVND (reference sequence). V trimming: 9 bases; J trimming: 3 bases; junction bases outside the gene matches: 10. This CDR3 is CASTSTGGNYEQYF. The CDR3, as DNA: TGTGCCAGCACCTCAACAGGGGGGAACTACGAGCAGTACTTC.

This clonotype was detected ten times or more. The chain combines TRBV6-5 with TRBJ2-7; tentative D call: TRBD2 (5 bases). V was trimmed by 10 bases and J by 4 bases, leaving 11 bases between them. The CDR3 length is 11 residues. The germline V gene encodes CDR1 MNHEY and CDR2 SVGAGI. CDR3 in amino acids: CATVRGYEQYF. CDR3 in DNA: TGTGCCACCGTCCGGGGATACGAGCAGTACTTC.

This clonotype showed up many times. This rearrangement joins TRBV20-1 to TRBJ1-2, with unresolved D. This CDR3 contains 14 residues. Germline V CDR1 and CDR2: DFQATT, SNEGSKA (reference sequence). Between the trimmed V and J ends, which lost 3 bases and 4 bases, there was a span of 15 bases. The CDR3: CSARAPDRSYGYTF. The DNA for the CDR3 is TGCAGTGCTAGGGCTCCGGATAGGAGCTATGGCTACACCTTC.

This clonotype was picked up one time. The V gene is TRBV29-1, the J gene TRBJ2-7; weak D call: TRBD1 (6 bases). The CDR3 covers 13 residues. Trimming took 7 bases from V and 2 from J, leaving 15 bases between them. The germline V gene encodes CDR1 SQVTM and CDR2 ANQGSEA. DNA of the CDR3: TGCAGCGCCGTGACAGGATGGCCCTACGAGCAGTACTTC. This codes for CSAVTGWPYEQYF.

The chain carries TRBV5-6 and TRBJ1-2, with unresolved D. The ends were cut back, 4 bases at V and 4 bases at J, with 11 bases in the middle. Germline V gives CDR1 SGHDT, CDR2 YYEEEE. This CDR3 has 13 amino acids. CDR3 in amino acids: CASSRAQSYGYTF. The CDR3 bases are TGTGCCAGCAGCCGGGCCCAGTCCTATGGCTACACCTTC.

This clonotype has just a few counts. The chain links TRBV5-1 to TRBJ2-7; 8 nucleotides line up with TRBD1. The CDR3 extends over 15 amino acids. V lost 4 bases to trimming and J lost 0 bases; unmatched junction nucleotides: 6. Germline loops: CDR1 SGHRS, CDR2 YFSETQ. The CDR3 loop is CASSPRQGASYEQYF. CDR3 sequence (DNA): TGCGCCAGCAGCCCCCGGCAGGGGGCCTCCTACGAGCAGTACTTC.

This clonotype showed up just a few times. V gene TRBV3-1 combines with J gene TRBJ1-6, with D tentatively TRBD1 (5 bases). Germline CDR1 reads LGHDT; CDR2 reads YNNKEL (reference sequence). The CDR3 contains 14 residues. V shed 5 bases and J shed 6 bases, with 11 bases lying between them. CDR3 sequence (DNA): TGTGCCAGCAGCTCCTCGGGGGGTAATTCACCCCTCCACTTT. Encoded protein: CASSSSGGNSPLHF. The variable domain in full, completed from reference TRBV3-1 and TRBJ1-6, reads DTAVSQTPKYLVTQMGNDKSIKCEQNLGHDTMYWYKQDSKKFLKIMFSYNNKELIINETVPNRFSPKSPDKAHLNLHINSLELGDSAVYFCASSSSGGNSPLHFGNGTRLTVT.

The chain has TRBV9 and TRBJ2-2; no firm D call. Between the trimmed V and J ends, which lost 2 bases and 1 base, there was a span of 12 bases. The CDR3 runs 16 residues. Germline lookup yields CDR1 SGDLS and CDR2 YYNGEE. The CDR3: CASSVSSTVNTGELFF. The DNA for the CDR3 is TGTGCCAGCAGCGTGAGTAGCACAGTGAACACCGGGGAGCTGTTTTTT.

The chain recombines TRBV20-1 with TRBJ2-1; D gene ambiguous. The germline CDR1 and CDR2 sequences are DFQATT and SNEGSKA (reference sequence). The CDR3 has 16 amino acids. Trimming left V 4 bases short and J 4 bases short, with 20 bases between. CDR3: CSATPWRSAIYNEQFF. Written as DNA, the CDR3 is TGCAGTGCTACCCCCTGGCGGTCAGCCATTTACAATGAGCAGTTCTTC.

To note about this clonotype: Its ends do not fully match the called genes, so a read error is possible. This chain connects TRBV20-1 to TRBJ2-3; a possible D gene is TRBD2 (5 bases). Per the germline V gene, CDR1 is DFQATT and CDR2 is SNEGSKA (reference sequence). The CDR3 is made up of 14 amino acids. CDR3 nucleotide sequence: TGCAGTGCCAATACCGGCGGCGGGCCAGATACGCGGTATTTT. This translates into CSANTGGGPDTRYF.

Comment on this clonotype: Sequence at one end of the junction differs from germline and may be a read error. The chain recombines TRBV6-5 with TRBJ1-2; D may be TRBD1 (5 bases). Germline loops: CDR1 MNHEY, CDR2 SVGAGI. The CDR3 is 13 residues long. CDR3 DNA: TGTGCCAGCAGTTACTCGAGTGTCGGGACTCTCTTCTTC. Translating gives CASSYSSVGTLFF.

This clonotype was seen at least ten times. CDR3: CATSQGMAGEAKLFF. The CDR3 DNA reads as TGTGCCACCAGCCAGGGGATGGCAGGGGAGGCAAAACTGTTTTTT. The chain couples TRBV15 to TRBJ1-4, with D possibly being TRBD1 (6 bases). Germline CDR1 LNHNV, CDR2 YYDKDF (reference sequence). The CDR3 is made up of 15 amino acids. Trimming stripped 5 bases from V and 10 bases from J, with 20 bases between.

Note on this clonotype: A much larger clonotype is one base distant, so this may be a read error. This chain uses TRBV7-8 with TRBJ2-1, with a weak D call TRBD2 (7 bases). Trimming removed 1 base at V and 9 bases at J, with 13 bases between. The CDR3 is 14 residues long. Germline lookup yields CDR1 SGHVS and CDR2 FQNEAQ. CDR3 residues: CASSLGGGRSEQFF. The CDR3 nucleotides read TGTGCCAGCAGCTTAGGCGGGGGCCGCAGTGAGCAGTTCTTC.

As concerns this clonotype: A read error is possible here, since a much larger clone lies one base away. The chain employs TRBV10-3 and TRBJ2-1; TRBD2 matches at 11 bases. The tail of the sequence fits TRBJ2-7 better, so the J call may be wrong. The CDR3 runs 14 residues. The germline CDR1 and CDR2 sequences are ENHRY and SYGVKD. The CDR3 nucleotides read TGTGCCGCAACTAGCGGGGGCTCCTACAATGAGCAGTACTTC. Its translation: CAATSGGSYNEQYF.

With respect to this clonotype: A much bigger clone sits one base away, suggesting this may be a read error. This chain links TRBV20-1 with TRBJ1-2; D is unresolved. The CDR3 covers 16 residues. CDR1 and CDR2 (germline): DFQATT, SNEGSKA (reference sequence). CDR3 nucleotides: TGCGGTGCTAGAGCCTCCCTGGACCCTCGGGACTATGGCTACACCTTC. Amino acid sequence: CGARASLDPRDYGYTF.

About this clonotype: One end of the junction is discordant with germline, which a read error may explain. The chain's CDR3 is CASSPQTRSTSQYF. The CDR3 bases are TGTGCTAGCAGCCCCCAGACTAGATCGACATCCCAGTATTTT. The V and J genes are TRBV7-7 and TRBJ2-3, with D possibly TRBD2 on 6 matching bases. The CDR3 length is 14 residues. Germline assignment: CDR1 SSHAT and CDR2 FNYEAQ (reference sequence).

Many counts were recorded for this clonotype. This chain connects TRBV6-2 or TRBV6-3 to TRBJ2-5; D may be TRBD2 (5 bases). This CDR3 comprises 14 residues. Germline CDR1 and CDR2: MNHEY and SVGEGT. Trimming shortened V by 3 bases and J by 5 bases, and 13 bases separated the two germline ends. DNA for the CDR3: TGTGCCAGCAGTTATCCGTCTAGCCTCGAGACCCAGTACTTC. Translating it yields CASSYPSSLETQYF.

To note about this clonotype: A much more abundant neighbour one base away suggests this may be a read error. The CDR3 here is CASSVASSGASYEQFF. For the CDR3, the DNA is TGTGCCAGCAGCGTAGCTTCTAGCGGGGCCTCCTACGAGCAGTTCTTC. The genes are TRBV9 and TRBJ2-1; 9 bases agree with TRBD2. The CDR3 runs 16 residues. The J segment lost 10 bases and the V segment lost 0 bases, leaving 11 bases of the junction unmatched. CDR1 and CDR2 from the germline V gene are SGDLS and YYNGEE.

This clonotype occurred once. This chain joins TRBV7-6 and TRBJ2-3; 7 bases are a match to TRBD2. The germline V gene encodes CDR1 SGHVS and CDR2 FNYEAQ. Losses at the gene ends were 5 bases for V and 7 bases for J; bases not matched to a gene: 6. This CDR3 is 13 amino acids long. The CDR3 is CASSPGREYTQYF. The CDR3, as DNA: TGTGCCAGCAGCCCGGGGAGGGAGTATACGCAGTATTTT.